This T cell receptor beta chain is from a study of neurological immune-mediated disorders. The CDR3 loop spans 15 amino acids. This clonotype was observed many times. Its antigen is currently unknown. Time point here: longitudinal time-point 3. PBMCs stored at -80 C, 2 million in total, were the source of the unsorted libraries. The study's findings and limits: The study found no CDR3 amino acid sequences shared by expanded clones across subjects, suggesting private repertoires in all groups.

cDNA was made by 5'RACE with 10-nucleotide random UMIs. Over 200 million TCR-beta sequences from 15-18 subjects were obtained in each sequencing run. One entry per CDR3 protein results from TCRdb running MiXCR on the 5' RACE reads. The sample consists of around 97,000 distinct CDR3 sequences, 9.5% to 14% of them appearing once. This TCR was recovered from a female donor with HTLV-1-associated myelopathy (HAM/TSP). The chain couples TRBV21-1 to TRBJ1-1. TRBV21-1 is deemed a pseudogene. The sequenced sample was PBMCs. The CDR3 nucleotides are TGTGCCAGCAGCAAAGTCCCCGTTATGAACACTGAAGCTTTCTTT. The encoded protein is CASSKVPVMNTEAFF.